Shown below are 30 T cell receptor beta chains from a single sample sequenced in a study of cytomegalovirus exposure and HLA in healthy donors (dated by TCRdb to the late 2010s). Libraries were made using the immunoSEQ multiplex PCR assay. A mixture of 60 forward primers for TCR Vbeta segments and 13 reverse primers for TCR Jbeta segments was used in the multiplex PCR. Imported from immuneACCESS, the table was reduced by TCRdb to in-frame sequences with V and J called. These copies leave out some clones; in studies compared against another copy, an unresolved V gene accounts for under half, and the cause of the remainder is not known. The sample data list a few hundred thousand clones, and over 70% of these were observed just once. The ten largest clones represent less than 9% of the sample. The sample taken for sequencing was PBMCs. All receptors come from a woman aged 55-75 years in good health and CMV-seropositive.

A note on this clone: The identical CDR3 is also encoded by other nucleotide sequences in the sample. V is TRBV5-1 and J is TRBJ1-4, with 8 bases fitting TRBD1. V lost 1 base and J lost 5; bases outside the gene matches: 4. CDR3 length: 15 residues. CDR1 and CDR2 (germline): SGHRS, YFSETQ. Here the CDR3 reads CASSLQGARNEKLFF. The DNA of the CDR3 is TGCGCCAGCAGCTTGCAGGGGGCGAGGAATGAAAAACTGTTTTTT.

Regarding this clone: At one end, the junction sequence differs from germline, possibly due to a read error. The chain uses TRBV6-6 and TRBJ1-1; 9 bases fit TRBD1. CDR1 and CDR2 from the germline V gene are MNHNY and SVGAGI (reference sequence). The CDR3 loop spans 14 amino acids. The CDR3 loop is CVSREPGQGAEAFF. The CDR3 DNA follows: TGTGTCAGCAGAGAACCGGGACAGGGTGCTGAAGCTTTCTTT.

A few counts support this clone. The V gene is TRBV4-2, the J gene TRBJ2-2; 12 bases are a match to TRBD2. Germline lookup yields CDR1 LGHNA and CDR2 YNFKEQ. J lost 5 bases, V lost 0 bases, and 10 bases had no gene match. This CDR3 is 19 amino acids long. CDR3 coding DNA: TGTGCCAGCAGCCAAGATAAACTAGCGGGAGGCGGGGAAACCGGGGAGCTGTTTTTT. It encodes CASSQDKLAGGGETGELFF.

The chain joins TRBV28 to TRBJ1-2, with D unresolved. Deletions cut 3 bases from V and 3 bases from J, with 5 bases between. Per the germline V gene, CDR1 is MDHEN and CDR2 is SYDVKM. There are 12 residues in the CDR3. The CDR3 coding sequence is TGTGCCAGCAGTTTTCGGGACTATGGCTACACCTTC. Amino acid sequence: CASSFRDYGYTF.

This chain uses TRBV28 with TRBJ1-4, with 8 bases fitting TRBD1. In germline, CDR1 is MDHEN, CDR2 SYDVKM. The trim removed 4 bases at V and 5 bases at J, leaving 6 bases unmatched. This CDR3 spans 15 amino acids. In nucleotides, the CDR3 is TGTGCCAGCAGTTCCCACAGGGGGGGAAATGAAAAACTGTTTTTT. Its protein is CASSSHRGGNEKLFF.

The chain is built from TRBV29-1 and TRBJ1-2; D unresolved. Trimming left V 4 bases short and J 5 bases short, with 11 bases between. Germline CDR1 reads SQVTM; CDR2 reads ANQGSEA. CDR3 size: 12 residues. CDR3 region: CSVAGGQYGYTF. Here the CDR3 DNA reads TGCAGCGTTGCCGGAGGGCAGTATGGCTACACCTTC.

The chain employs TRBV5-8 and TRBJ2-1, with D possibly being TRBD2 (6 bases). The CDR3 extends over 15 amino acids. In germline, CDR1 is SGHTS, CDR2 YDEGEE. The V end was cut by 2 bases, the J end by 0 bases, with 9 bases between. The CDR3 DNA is TGTGCCAGCAGCTTAGCGGGTAACTCCTACAATGAGCAGTTCTTC. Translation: CASSLAGNSYNEQFF.

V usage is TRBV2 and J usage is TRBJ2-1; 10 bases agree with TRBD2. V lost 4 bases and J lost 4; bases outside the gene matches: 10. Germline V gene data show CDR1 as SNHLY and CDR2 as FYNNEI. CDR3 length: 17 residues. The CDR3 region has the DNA TGTGCCAGCAGTGTATATACTGGGACTAGCGAATACAATGAGCAGTTCTTC. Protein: CASSVYTGTSEYNEQFF.

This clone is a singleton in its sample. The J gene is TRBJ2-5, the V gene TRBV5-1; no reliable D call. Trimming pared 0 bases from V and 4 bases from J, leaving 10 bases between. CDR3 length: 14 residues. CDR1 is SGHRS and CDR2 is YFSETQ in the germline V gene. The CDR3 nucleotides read TGCGCCAGCAGCTTGGAACCAGGATTAGAGACCCAGTACTTC. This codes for CASSLEPGLETQYF. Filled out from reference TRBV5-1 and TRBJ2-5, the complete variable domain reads KAGVTQTPRYLIKTRGQQVTLSCSPISGHRSVSWYQQTPGQGLQFLFEYFSETQRNKGNFPGRFSGRQFSNSRSEMNVSTLELGDSALYLCASSLEPGLETQYFGPGTRLLVL.

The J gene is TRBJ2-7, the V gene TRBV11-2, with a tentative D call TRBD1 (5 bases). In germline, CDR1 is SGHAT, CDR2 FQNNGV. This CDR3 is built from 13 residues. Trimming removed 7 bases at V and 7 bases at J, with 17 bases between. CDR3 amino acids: CASTLPQGDEQYF. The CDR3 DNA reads TGTGCCAGCACCCTCCCTCAGGGCGATGAGCAGTACTTC. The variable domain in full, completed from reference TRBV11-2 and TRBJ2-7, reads EAGVAQSPRYKIIEKRQSVAFWCNPISGHATLYWYQQILGQGPKLLIQFQNNGVVDDSQLPKDRFSAERLKGVDSTLKIQPAKLEDSAVYLCASTLPQGDEQYFGPGTRLTVT.

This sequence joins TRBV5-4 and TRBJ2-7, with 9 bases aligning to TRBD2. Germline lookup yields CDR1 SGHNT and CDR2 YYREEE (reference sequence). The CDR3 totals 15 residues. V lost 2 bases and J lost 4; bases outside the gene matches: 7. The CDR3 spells CASSFSSGIIYEQYF. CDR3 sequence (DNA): TGTGCCAGCAGCTTTTCTAGCGGGATTATTTACGAGCAGTACTTC. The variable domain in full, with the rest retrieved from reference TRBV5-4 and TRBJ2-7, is ETGVTQSPTHLIKTRGQQVTLRCSSQSGHNTVSWYQQALGQGPQFIFQYYREEENGRGNFPPRFSGLQFPNYSSELNVNALELDDSALYLCASSFSSGIIYEQYFGPGTRLTVT.

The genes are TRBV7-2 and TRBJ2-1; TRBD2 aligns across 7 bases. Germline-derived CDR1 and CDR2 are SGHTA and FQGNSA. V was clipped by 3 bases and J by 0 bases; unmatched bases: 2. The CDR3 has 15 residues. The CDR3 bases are TGTGCCAGCAGCTTTGGCGGGGGCTCCTACAATGAGCAGTTCTTC. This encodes CASSFGGGSYNEQFF.

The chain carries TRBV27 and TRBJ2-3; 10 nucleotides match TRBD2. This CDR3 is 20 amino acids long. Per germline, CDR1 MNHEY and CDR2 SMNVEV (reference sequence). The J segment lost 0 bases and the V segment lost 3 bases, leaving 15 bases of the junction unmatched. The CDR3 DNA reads TGTGCCAGCAGTTTCCGACCGGGACTAGCGTCAGCCCTTAGCACAGATACGCAGTATTTT. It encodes CASSFRPGLASALSTDTQYF.

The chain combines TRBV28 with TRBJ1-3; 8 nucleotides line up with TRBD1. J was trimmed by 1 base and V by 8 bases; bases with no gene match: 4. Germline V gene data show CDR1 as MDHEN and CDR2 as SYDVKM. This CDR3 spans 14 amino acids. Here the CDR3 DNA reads TGTGCCAGCCGGACAGGGAGATCTGGAAACACCATATATTTT. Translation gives CASRTGRSGNTIYF.

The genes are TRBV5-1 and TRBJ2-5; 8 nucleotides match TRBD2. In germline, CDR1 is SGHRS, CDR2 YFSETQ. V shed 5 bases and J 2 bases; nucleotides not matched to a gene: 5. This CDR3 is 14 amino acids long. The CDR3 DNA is TGCGCCAGCAGACCAAGCGGGAGTCAAGAGACCCAGTACTTC. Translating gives CASRPSGSQETQYF.

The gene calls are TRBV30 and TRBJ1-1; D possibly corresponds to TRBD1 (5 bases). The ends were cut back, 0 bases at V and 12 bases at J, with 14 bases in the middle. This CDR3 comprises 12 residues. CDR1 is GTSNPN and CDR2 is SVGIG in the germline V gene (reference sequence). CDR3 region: CAWSVPGIGTFF. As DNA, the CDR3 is TGTGCCTGGAGTGTACCAGGGATAGGGACTTTCTTT.

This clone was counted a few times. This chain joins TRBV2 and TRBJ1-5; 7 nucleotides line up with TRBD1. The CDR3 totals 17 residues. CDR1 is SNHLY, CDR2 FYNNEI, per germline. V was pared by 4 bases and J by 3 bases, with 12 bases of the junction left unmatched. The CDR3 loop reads CASSVDWGTVYNQPQHF. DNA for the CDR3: TGTGCCAGCAGTGTGGACTGGGGGACAGTTTACAATCAGCCCCAGCATTTT.

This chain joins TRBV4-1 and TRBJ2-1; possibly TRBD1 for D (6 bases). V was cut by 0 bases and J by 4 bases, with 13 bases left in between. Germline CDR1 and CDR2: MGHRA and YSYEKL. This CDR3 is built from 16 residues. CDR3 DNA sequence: TGCGCCAGCAGCCAAGAGGCAGGGGTCGCTTACAATGAGCAGTTCTTC. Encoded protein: CASSQEAGVAYNEQFF.

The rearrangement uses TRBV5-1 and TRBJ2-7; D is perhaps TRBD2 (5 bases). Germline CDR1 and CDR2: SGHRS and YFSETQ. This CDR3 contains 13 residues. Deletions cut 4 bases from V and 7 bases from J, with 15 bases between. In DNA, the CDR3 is TGCGCCAGCAGCGAGACTAATTTTGGGGAGCAGTACTTC. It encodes CASSETNFGEQYF.

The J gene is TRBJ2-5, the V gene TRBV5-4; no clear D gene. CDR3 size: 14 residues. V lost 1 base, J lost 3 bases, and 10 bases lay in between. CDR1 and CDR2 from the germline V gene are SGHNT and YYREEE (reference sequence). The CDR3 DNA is TGTGCCAGCAGCTTGTCAATAGCAGAAGAGACCCAGTACTTC. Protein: CASSLSIAEETQYF. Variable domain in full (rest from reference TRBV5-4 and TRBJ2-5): ETGVTQSPTHLIKTRGQQVTLRCSSQSGHNTVSWYQQALGQGPQFIFQYYREEENGRGNFPPRFSGLQFPNYSSELNVNALELDDSALYLCASSLSIAEETQYFGPGTRLLVL.

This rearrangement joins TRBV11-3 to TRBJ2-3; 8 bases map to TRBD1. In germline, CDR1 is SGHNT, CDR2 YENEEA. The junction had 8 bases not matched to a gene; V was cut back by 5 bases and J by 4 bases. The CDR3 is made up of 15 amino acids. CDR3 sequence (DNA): TGTGCCAGCAGCCCCCGACAGGGGAGCCCAGATACGCAGTATTTT. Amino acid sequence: CASSPRQGSPDTQYF.

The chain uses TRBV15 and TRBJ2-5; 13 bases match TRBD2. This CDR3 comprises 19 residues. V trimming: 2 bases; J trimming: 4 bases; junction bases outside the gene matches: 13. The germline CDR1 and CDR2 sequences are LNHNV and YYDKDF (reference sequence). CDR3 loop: CATSRRPGGLAGEGETQYF. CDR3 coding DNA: TGTGCCACCAGCAGACGGCCCGGAGGACTAGCGGGAGAGGGAGAGACCCAGTACTTC.

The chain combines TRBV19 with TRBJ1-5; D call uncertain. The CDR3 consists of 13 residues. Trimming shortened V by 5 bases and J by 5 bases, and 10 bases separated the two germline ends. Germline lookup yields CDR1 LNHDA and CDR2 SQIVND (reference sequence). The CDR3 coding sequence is TGTGCCAGTAGTCCGAGCCGGTATCAGCCCCAGCATTTT. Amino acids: CASSPSRYQPQHF.

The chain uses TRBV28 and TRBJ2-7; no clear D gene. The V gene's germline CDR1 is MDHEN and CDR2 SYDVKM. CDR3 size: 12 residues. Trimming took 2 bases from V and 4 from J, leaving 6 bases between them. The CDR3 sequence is CASSLSPYEQYF. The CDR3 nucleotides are TGTGCCAGCAGTTTAAGCCCATACGAGCAGTACTTC.

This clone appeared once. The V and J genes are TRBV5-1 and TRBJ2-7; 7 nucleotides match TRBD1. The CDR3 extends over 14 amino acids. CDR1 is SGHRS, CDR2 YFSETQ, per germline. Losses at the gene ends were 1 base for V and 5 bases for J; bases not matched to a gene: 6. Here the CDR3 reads CASSLWDRLNEQYF. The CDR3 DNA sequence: TGCGCCAGCAGCTTGTGGGACAGACTCAACGAGCAGTACTTC.

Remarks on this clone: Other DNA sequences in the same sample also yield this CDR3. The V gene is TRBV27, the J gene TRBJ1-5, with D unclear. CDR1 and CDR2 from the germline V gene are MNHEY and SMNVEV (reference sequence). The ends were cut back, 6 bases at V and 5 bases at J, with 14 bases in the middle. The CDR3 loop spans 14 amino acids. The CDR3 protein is CASSLGQTYQPQHF. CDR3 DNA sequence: TGTGCCAGCAGCTTAGGGCAGACGTATCAGCCCCAGCATTTT.

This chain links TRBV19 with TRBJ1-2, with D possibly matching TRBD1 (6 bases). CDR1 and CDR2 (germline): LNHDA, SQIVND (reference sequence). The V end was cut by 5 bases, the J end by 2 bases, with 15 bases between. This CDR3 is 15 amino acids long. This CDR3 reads CASSLEDSVNYGYTF. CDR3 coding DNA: TGTGCCAGTAGTCTTGAGGACAGCGTCAACTATGGCTACACCTTC.

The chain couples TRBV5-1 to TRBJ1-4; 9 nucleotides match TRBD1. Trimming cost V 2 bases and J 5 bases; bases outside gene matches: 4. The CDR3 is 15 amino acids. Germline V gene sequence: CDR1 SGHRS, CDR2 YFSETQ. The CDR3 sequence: CASSLQGAQNEKLFF. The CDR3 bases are TGCGCCAGCAGCTTACAGGGGGCGCAGAATGAAAAACTGTTTTTT.

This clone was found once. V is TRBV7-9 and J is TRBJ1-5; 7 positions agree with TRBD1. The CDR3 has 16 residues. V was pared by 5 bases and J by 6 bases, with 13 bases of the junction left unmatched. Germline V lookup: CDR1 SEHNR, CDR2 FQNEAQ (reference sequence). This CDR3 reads CASSTLVWDSGQPQHF. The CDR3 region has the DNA TGTGCCAGCAGCACCTTAGTTTGGGACAGCGGTCAGCCCCAGCATTTT.

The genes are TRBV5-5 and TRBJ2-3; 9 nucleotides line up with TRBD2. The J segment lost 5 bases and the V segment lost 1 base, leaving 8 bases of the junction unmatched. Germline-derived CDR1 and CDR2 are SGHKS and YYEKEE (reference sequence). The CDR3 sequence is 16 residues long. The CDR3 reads CASSLQLAGGEDTQYF. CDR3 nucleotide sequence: TGTGCCAGCAGCTTGCAACTAGCGGGCGGGGAAGATACGCAGTATTTT.